These 27 T cell receptor beta chains were all obtained from the same sample, sequenced in a study of Ad26.COV2.S vaccination and SARS-CoV-2 variants. The assay was immunoSEQ multiplex PCR, and TCRdb's table has in-frame clones only and misses some. In the table there are 380,000 or so clones, around nine tenths of which are singletons. Treatment noted: around 19 received Ad26.COV2.S at low or high dose, single or two shots; 5 received placebo; per-sample allocation not given. Specimen acquisition occurred on day 63 following the initial vaccine or placebo injection. The source was peripheral blood, collected in a trial of Ad26.COV2.S vaccine versus placebo. The receptors shown here come from a person between 18 and 65 years old who received the Ad26.COV2.S COVID-19 vaccine or a placebo.

In regard to this clone: The identical CDR3 is also encoded by other nucleotide sequences in the sample. The rearrangement uses TRBV5-1 and TRBJ1-4; D is perhaps TRBD1 (6 bases). The CDR3 extends over 14 amino acids. The germline V gene encodes CDR1 SGHRS and CDR2 YFSETQ. The V end was cut by 4 bases, the J end by 4 bases, with 11 bases between. In DNA form, the CDR3 reads TGCGCCAGCAGCCTGGGACACGGTAATGAAAAACTGTTTTTT. Its protein is CASSLGHGNEKLFF.

V usage is TRBV7-2 and J usage is TRBJ2-3; D is possibly TRBD1 (5 bases). Germline V gene data show CDR1 as SGHTA and CDR2 as FQGNSA. This CDR3 has 14 amino acids. The ends were cut back, 5 bases at V and 4 bases at J, with 13 bases in the middle. The CDR3 reads CASSPTTAPDTQYF. The CDR3 bases are TGTGCCAGCAGCCCGACGACAGCGCCAGATACGCAGTATTTT.

J is TRBJ2-7 and V is TRBV7-9; TRBD2 might be the D (6 bases). CDR1 is SEHNR, CDR2 FQNEAQ, per germline (reference sequence). This CDR3 region has 15 residues. Trimming shortened V by 1 base and J by 0 bases, and 10 bases separated the two germline ends. CDR3 sequence (DNA): TGTGCCAGCAGCTTAGTTTCGGGGGACTCCTACGAGCAGTACTTC. Its protein product is CASSLVSGDSYEQYF. The full variable domain, its missing parts supplied by reference TRBV7-9 and TRBJ2-7, is DTGVSQNPRHKITKRGQNVTFRCDPISEHNRLYWYRQTLGQGPEFLTYFQNEAQLEKSRLLSDRFSAERPKGSFSTLEIQRTEQGDSAMYLCASSLVSGDSYEQYFGPGTRLTVT.

The CDR3 DNA sequence: TGTGCCAGCAGCCCTAGCGGATCCTACGAGCAGTACTTC. Amino acids: CASSPSGSYEQYF. This chain connects TRBV2 to TRBJ2-7; 7 positions match TRBD2. With V trimmed by 6 bases and J by 1 base, 3 bases remained unmatched. The CDR3 runs to 13 residues. Germline V gives CDR1 SNHLY, CDR2 FYNNEI.

The J gene is TRBJ2-1, the V gene TRBV25-1; 14 bases are shared with TRBD2. The CDR3 extends over 16 amino acids. Germline-derived CDR1 and CDR2 are MGHDK and SYGVNS. V shed 3 bases and J 9 bases; nucleotides not matched to a gene: 7. In nucleotides, the CDR3 is TGTGCCAGCAGTGACCCGGGACTAGCGGGAGTAGGTGAGCAGTTCTTC. It specifies CASSDPGLAGVGEQFF. The full variable domain, rest sourced from reference TRBV25-1 and TRBJ2-1, is EADIYQTPRYLVIGTGKKITLECSQTMGHDKMYWYQQDPGMELHLIHYSYGVNSTEKGDLSSESTVSRIRTEHFPLTLESARPSHTSQYLCASSDPGLAGVGEQFFGPGTRLTVL.

This chain connects TRBV6-5 to TRBJ2-1; D not certain. The CDR3 spans 15 residues. V lost 2 bases, J lost 4 bases, and 12 bases lay in between. Germline V gives CDR1 MNHEY, CDR2 SVGAGI. The CDR3 reads CASSYQESVYNEQFF. The CDR3 bases are TGTGCCAGCAGTTACCAAGAATCGGTGTACAATGAGCAGTTCTTC.

V is TRBV7-9 and J is TRBJ2-7; no definite D call. The germline V gene has CDR1 SEHNR and CDR2 FQNEAQ (reference sequence). V was clipped by 0 bases and J by 7 bases, with 16 bases between them. The CDR3 is 15 amino acids. CDR3 residues: CASSLAGSRPREQYF. The DNA for the CDR3 is TGTGCCAGCAGCTTAGCGGGAAGCAGACCCAGAGAGCAGTACTTC.

This clone was recorded a few times. The chain links TRBV2 to TRBJ1-5; TRBD1 is a possible D gene (5 bases). Germline CDR1 SNHLY, CDR2 FYNNEI. This CDR3 has 12 residues. Trimming shortened V by 6 bases and J by 5 bases, and 8 bases separated the two germline ends. The DNA of the CDR3 is TGTGCCAGCAGCGCGACAGATCAGCCCCAGCATTTT. The encoded protein is CASSATDQPQHF.

This sequence joins TRBV28 and TRBJ2-3; D is perhaps TRBD1 (6 bases). V gave up 6 bases and J gave up 2 bases, with 15 bases separating them. The CDR3 runs to 15 residues. Germline lookup yields CDR1 MDHEN and CDR2 SYDVKM. In DNA form, the CDR3 reads TGTGCCAGCAGGCCGCAGGGGACGACCACAGATACGCAGTATTTT. This codes for CASRPQGTTTDTQYF.

The chain combines TRBV7-2 with TRBJ1-2, with 8 bases fitting TRBD1. The CDR3 runs 17 residues. The junction had 14 bases not matched to a gene; V was cut back by 1 base and J by 7 bases. Per the germline V gene, CDR1 is SGHTA and CDR2 is FQGNSA. The CDR3: CASSLGGTGPEIFGYTF. In DNA form, the CDR3 reads TGTGCCAGCAGCTTAGGGGGGACAGGTCCCGAAATATTTGGCTACACCTTC.

V is TRBV2 and J is TRBJ2-7; 11 positions match TRBD2. Germline CDR1 SNHLY, CDR2 FYNNEI. With 5 bases clipped from V and 4 bases from J, the junction kept 13 bases outside the gene matches. This CDR3 has 17 amino acids. The CDR3 loop reads CASSPSGLADKLYEQYF. The CDR3 nucleotides read TGTGCCAGCAGTCCTTCGGGACTAGCGGATAAACTGTACGAGCAGTACTTC.

This clone has only one observation. The chain recombines TRBV10-3 with TRBJ2-2; TRBD2 matches at 15 bases. The CDR3 totals 20 residues. The V segment lost 4 bases and the J segment 2 bases; nucleotides outside the gene matches: 11. Germline V lookup: CDR1 ENHRY, CDR2 SYGVKD. Here the CDR3 DNA reads TGTGCCATCAGTGCCTTTGTTGTGGGACTAGCGGGAGGAAACACCGGGGAGCTGTTTTTT. It codes for CAISAFVVGLAGGNTGELFF.

This chain connects TRBV7-6 to TRBJ2-7, with 9 bases identical to TRBD1. Per the germline V gene, CDR1 is SGHVS and CDR2 is FNYEAQ. This CDR3 is 14 amino acids long. V lost 7 bases to trimming and J lost 6 bases; unmatched junction nucleotides: 10. CDR3 bases: TGTGCCAGCAAGATGAGACAGGGGGTTGGCGAGCAGTACTTC. Translating gives CASKMRQGVGEQYF. Filled out from reference TRBV7-6 and TRBJ2-7, the complete variable domain reads GAGVSQSPRYKVTKRGQDVALRCDPISGHVSLYWYRQALGQGPEFLTYFNYEAQQDKSGLPNDRFSAERPEGSISTLTIQRTEQRDSAMYRCASKMRQGVGEQYFGPGTRLTVT.

This clone was seen a few times. V is TRBV6-2 or TRBV6-3 and J is TRBJ1-1, with a possible D match to TRBD1 (5 bases). The CDR3 loop spans 15 amino acids. Germline loops: CDR1 MNHEY, CDR2 SVGEGT. Trimming removed 4 bases from V and 0 bases from J, with 12 bases in between. The CDR3 region is CASSFLRDMNTEAFF. The CDR3 DNA is TGTGCCAGCAGTTTCCTCAGGGATATGAACACTGAAGCTTTCTTT.

The gene calls are TRBV7-2 and TRBJ2-5, with 11 bases identical to TRBD1. Germline V lookup: CDR1 SGHTA, CDR2 FQGNSA. This CDR3 has 13 amino acids. J lost 9 bases, V lost 3 bases, and 3 bases had no gene match. The CDR3 DNA is TGTGCCAGCAGCTTTCCGGACAGGGGGCCCCAGTACTTC. Residues: CASSFPDRGPQYF.

The V call is TRBV29-1, the J call TRBJ2-7; D is ambiguous. CDR1 is SQVTM and CDR2 is ANQGSEA in the germline V gene. V shed 4 bases and J shed 2 bases, with 12 bases lying between them. The CDR3 has 13 residues. CDR3: CSVVLEWTYEQYF. In DNA form, the CDR3 reads TGCAGCGTTGTTTTAGAATGGACCTACGAGCAGTACTTC.

The chain links TRBV19 to TRBJ1-1; D remains unclear. CDR1 is LNHDA, CDR2 SQIVND, per germline (reference sequence). V was shortened by 7 bases and J by 1 base, with 7 bases between the two germline ends. This CDR3 contains 12 residues. The CDR3 coding sequence is TGTGCCAGTATTGCCGGGAACACTGAAGCTTTCTTT. This codes for CASIAGNTEAFF.

This clone has a single count. V gene TRBV19 combines with J gene TRBJ2-7; 9 nucleotides agree with TRBD1. CDR3 length: 13 residues. Looked up from germline, CDR1 is LNHDA and CDR2 is SQIVND (reference sequence). Losses at the gene ends were 6 bases for V and 6 bases for J; bases not matched to a gene: 6. The CDR3 region is CASSGQGRGEQYF. DNA for the CDR3: TGTGCCAGTAGCGGACAGGGGAGAGGCGAGCAGTACTTC.

The J gene is TRBJ1-2, the V gene TRBV28, with a weak D call TRBD1 (5 bases). The CDR3 has 15 residues. Trimming removed 7 bases at V and 1 base at J, with 16 bases between. Germline V gives CDR1 MDHEN, CDR2 SYDVKM. CDR3 loop: CASKGTGSFNYGYTF. The CDR3, as DNA: TGTGCCAGCAAGGGGACGGGATCATTTAACTATGGCTACACCTTC.

This clone appeared a few times. The chain combines TRBV6-5 with TRBJ1-2; no definite D call. V lost 2 bases and J lost 2, with 6 bases in between. CDR3 size: 13 residues. From germline, CDR1 is MNHEY and CDR2 SVGAGI. In DNA form, the CDR3 reads TGTGCCAGCAGTTACCGACAAAACTATGGCTACACCTTC. Its protein is CASSYRQNYGYTF.

This chain uses TRBV30 with TRBJ1-3; D is perhaps TRBD1 (6 bases). The CDR3 length is 14 residues. Germline lookup yields CDR1 GTSNPN and CDR2 SVGIG (reference sequence). V was trimmed by 5 bases and J by 4 bases, leaving 15 bases between them. Written as DNA, the CDR3 is TGTGCCTGGGGCCTAGGACAGAGGGGAAACACCATATATTTT. Its protein product is CAWGLGQRGNTIYF.

This clone was picked up a small number of times. This chain connects TRBV4-1 to TRBJ1-6; TRBD1 matches 7 bases. V shed 0 bases, J shed 10 bases, and the junction held 9 bases outside the gene matches. CDR3 length: 16 residues. Germline loops: CDR1 MGHRA, CDR2 YSYEKL. CDR3 loop: CASSQEGQTLPSPLHF. The CDR3 coding sequence is TGCGCCAGCAGCCAAGAGGGACAGACTCTACCCTCACCCCTCCACTTT.

The V gene is TRBV30, the J gene TRBJ1-5, with a possible D match to TRBD1 (5 bases). In germline, CDR1 is GTSNPN, CDR2 SVGIG (reference sequence). There are 15 residues in the CDR3. Deletions cut 4 bases from V and 4 bases from J, with 17 bases between. CDR3 loop: CAWNPGQGWNQPQHF. CDR3 sequence (DNA): TGTGCCTGGAACCCCGGCCAGGGTTGGAATCAGCCCCAGCATTTT.

This chain joins TRBV19 and TRBJ1-1; D is uncertain. V lost 7 bases and J 2 bases, leaving 17 bases between the germline ends. This CDR3 comprises 15 residues. Germline V lookup: CDR1 LNHDA, CDR2 SQIVND (reference sequence). The CDR3 sequence: CASTSFWQGNTEAFF. The CDR3 bases are TGTGCCAGTACTTCATTCTGGCAAGGAAACACTGAAGCTTTCTTT.

The genes are TRBV19 and TRBJ2-7; the match to TRBD1 covers 9 bases. CDR3 size: 19 residues. From germline, CDR1 is LNHDA and CDR2 SQIVND (reference sequence). V was clipped by 5 bases and J by 0 bases; unmatched bases: 17. CDR3 bases: TGTGCCAGTAGTCCTCCGGGACAGGGAATATCCTCCAGCTCCTACGAGCAGTACTTC. It yields the protein CASSPPGQGISSSSYEQYF.

The chain has TRBV3-1 (or the pseudogene TRBV3-2) and TRBJ1-1; D gene ambiguous. The CDR3 loop spans 15 amino acids. Germline-derived CDR1 and CDR2 are LGHDT and YNNKEL (reference sequence). Trimming took 1 base from V and 1 from J, leaving 10 bases between them. CDR3 in DNA: TGTGCCAGCAGCCAAGGAGGACGGAGGAACACTGAAGCTTTCTTT. It translates to CASSQGGRRNTEAFF.

This sequence joins TRBV19 and TRBJ2-7; D is possibly TRBD1 or TRBD2 (5 bases each). CDR3 length: 17 amino acids. Trimming cost V 5 bases and J 0 bases, with 20 bases left between them. Germline values: CDR1 LNHDA, CDR2 SQIVND (reference sequence). CDR3 amino acids: CASSPKRGGWNSYEQYF. CDR3 in DNA: TGTGCCAGTAGTCCCAAAAGGGGCGGGTGGAACTCCTACGAGCAGTACTTC.